These 32 T cell receptor beta chains were sequenced from one sample in a study of blood T cell repertoires in COVID-19. The data were produced by immunoSEQ multiplex PCR, yet TCRdb's version contains in-frame clones alone and is incomplete. The table includes 250,000 or so clones, around nine tenths detected once. Source material: PBMCs or T cells enriched from blood (not recorded which). The receptors originated from a woman between 40 and 50 years old who had been exposed to COVID-19.

The chain recombines TRBV3-1 (or the pseudogene TRBV3-2) with TRBJ2-5; D gene unclear. V was clipped by 1 base and J by 1 base, with 10 bases between them. CDR1 is LGHDT, CDR2 YNNKEL, per germline (reference sequence). The CDR3 sequence is 15 residues long. The CDR3 spells CASSQGAGSQETQYF. The CDR3, as DNA: TGTGCCAGCAGCCAAGGGGCAGGCTCCCAAGAGACCCAGTACTTC.

This clone was seen a few times. The chain is built from TRBV5-8 and TRBJ2-7, with D tentatively TRBD2 (5 bases). From germline, CDR1 is SGHTS and CDR2 YDEGEE. The CDR3 spans 13 residues. V lost 2 bases and J lost 2, with 8 bases in between. The DNA of the CDR3 is TGTGCCAGCAGCTTTCCCGGGACCTACGAGCAGTACTTC. Translation gives CASSFPGTYEQYF. The whole variable domain, filled in from reference TRBV5-8 and TRBJ2-7, reads EAGVTQSPTHLIKTRGQQATLRCSPISGHTSVYWYQQALGLGLQFLLWYDEGEERNRGNFPPRFSGRQFPNYSSELNVNALELEDSALYLCASSFPGTYEQYFGPGTRLTVT.

A word on this clone: Other DNA sequences in this sample translate to the same CDR3. The chain joins TRBV29-1 to TRBJ1-1; tentatively, D is TRBD1 (6 bases). The length of the CDR3 is 12 residues. The ends were cut back, 1 base at V and 5 bases at J, with 8 bases in the middle. CDR1 is SQVTM and CDR2 is ANQGSEA in the germline V gene. The CDR3 nucleotides read TGCAGCGTTGAAGCAGGGGTGACTGAAGCTTTCTTT. Its translation: CSVEAGVTEAFF.

This clone has a single count. This chain connects TRBV7-2 to TRBJ2-2; 9 nucleotides match TRBD2. The CDR3 is made up of 16 amino acids. V shed 5 bases and J 4 bases; nucleotides not matched to a gene: 8. In germline, CDR1 is SGHTA, CDR2 FQGNSA. CDR3 nucleotides: TGTGCCAGCAGCCTACCGAGCGGGGGGTTCACCGGGGAGCTGTTTTTT. Its translation: CASSLPSGGFTGELFF.

The V gene is TRBV3-1 (or the pseudogene TRBV3-2), the J gene TRBJ1-4, with D unresolved. The CDR3 is 16 residues long. Germline values: CDR1 LGHDT, CDR2 YNNKEL (reference sequence). Trimming cost V 3 bases and J 5 bases, with 16 bases left between them. The CDR3: CASSQSTGRINEKLFF. In DNA form, the CDR3 reads TGTGCCAGCAGCCAGTCGACGGGTCGGATAAATGAAAAACTGTTTTTT.

This sequence joins TRBV11-3 and TRBJ1-3; TRBD1 is a possible D gene (6 bases). The CDR3 covers 13 residues. Germline V gene data show CDR1 as SGHNT and CDR2 as YENEEA. The ends were cut back, 3 bases at V and 7 bases at J, with 10 bases in the middle. For the CDR3, the DNA is TGTGCCAGCAGCTTTTCCCAGGGGAACACCATATATTTT. Its translation: CASSFSQGNTIYF.

This chain uses TRBV7-3 with TRBJ2-1; 8 nucleotides match TRBD2. V trimming: 5 bases; J trimming: 4 bases; junction bases outside the gene matches: 7. CDR3 length: 15 residues. Germline CDR1 is SGHTA and CDR2 is FQGTGA. In DNA, the CDR3 is TGTGCCAGCAGCCGGAGCGGGGGCGGTTACAATGAGCAGTTCTTC. Translating gives CASSRSGGGYNEQFF.

This chain joins TRBV7-2 and TRBJ2-1; TRBD2 agrees at 8 bases. Trimming cost V 6 bases and J 6 bases; bases outside gene matches: 7. CDR3 length: 14 residues. Germline V gene data show CDR1 as SGHTA and CDR2 as FQGNSA. CDR3 amino acids: CASRGTGGANEQFF. DNA of the CDR3: TGTGCCAGCAGAGGGACGGGAGGGGCCAATGAGCAGTTCTTC.

The genes are TRBV14 and TRBJ2-1; 7 nucleotides agree with TRBD2. The V gene end was trimmed by 3 bases and the J gene end by 6 bases; junction bases not matched to a gene: 5. The germline V gene has CDR1 SGHDN and CDR2 FVKESK. The CDR3 consists of 14 residues. As DNA, the CDR3 is TGTGCCAGCAGCCAGGCGGGAGTAACCAATGAGCAGTTCTTC. It translates to CASSQAGVTNEQFF.

V usage is TRBV14 and J usage is TRBJ2-3, with a weak D call TRBD2 (6 bases). This CDR3 comprises 17 residues. Trimming took 0 bases from V and 4 from J, leaving 17 bases between them. Germline CDR1 is SGHDN and CDR2 is FVKESK. CDR3 sequence (DNA): TGTGCCAGCAGCCAAGATCAGGTCGCTAGCGCGGCAGATACGCAGTATTTT. The encoded protein is CASSQDQVASAADTQYF.

V usage is TRBV13 and J usage is TRBJ2-5, with 7 bases lining up with TRBD2. Germline CDR1 PRHDT, CDR2 FYEKMQ (reference sequence). With V trimmed by 6 bases and J by 2 bases, 6 bases remained unmatched. The CDR3 has 14 residues. The CDR3 is CASRLAGGQETQYF. The DNA for the CDR3 is TGTGCCAGCAGGCTAGCCGGGGGGCAAGAGACCCAGTACTTC.

The chain has TRBV6-4 and TRBJ2-3; D gene ambiguous. Germline-derived CDR1 and CDR2 are MRHNA and SNTAGT. Trimming removed 6 bases at V and 0 bases at J, with 7 bases between. This CDR3 has 13 amino acids. CDR3: CASSVVSTDTQYF. Here the CDR3 DNA reads TGTGCCAGCAGCGTAGTTAGCACAGATACGCAGTATTTT.

The V and J genes are TRBV4-3 and TRBJ2-7; 8 nucleotides line up with TRBD2. Germline trimming cut 0 bases from V and 0 bases from J; bases unmatched to any gene: 7. The CDR3 is 17 amino acids. Germline V gives CDR1 LGHNA, CDR2 YSLEER. The CDR3 here is CASSQEFGGESSYEQYF. The DNA of the CDR3 is TGCGCCAGCAGCCAAGAGTTCGGGGGGGAGAGCTCCTACGAGCAGTACTTC.

This clone appeared a single time. This rearrangement joins TRBV29-1 to TRBJ2-7, with 11 bases fitting TRBD2. Germline V gives CDR1 SQVTM, CDR2 ANQGSEA. The CDR3 length is 13 residues. With V trimmed by 5 bases and J by 3 bases, 3 bases remained unmatched. The CDR3 region is CSVTSGRGYEQYV. The CDR3 coding sequence is TGCAGCGTTACTAGCGGGAGAGGCTACGAGCAGTACGTC.

This chain uses TRBV11-2 with TRBJ1-4; 12 nucleotides match TRBD1. V was clipped by 2 bases and J by 2 bases; unmatched bases: 3. Germline V CDR1 and CDR2: SGHAT, FQNNGV. The CDR3 extends over 17 amino acids. The CDR3 reads CASSLKGQGATNEKLFF. CDR3 nucleotide sequence: TGTGCCAGCAGCTTAAAGGGACAGGGGGCGACTAATGAAAAACTGTTTTTT.

The CDR3 DNA reads as TGTGCCAGCAGCCGGACAGGGAGTAATGAAAAACTGTTTTTT. The encoded protein is CASSRTGSNEKLFF. This chain connects TRBV5-5 to TRBJ1-4; 8 bases match TRBD1. The CDR3 covers 14 residues. J was trimmed by 4 bases and V by 4 bases; bases with no gene match: 3. The germline CDR1 and CDR2 sequences are SGHKS and YYEKEE (reference sequence).

The V gene is TRBV7-7, the J gene TRBJ2-7; D call uncertain. The CDR3 spans 14 residues. Germline loops: CDR1 SSHAT, CDR2 FNYEAQ (reference sequence). With 1 base removed from V and 7 bases from J, the gap between germline ends came to 14 bases. The CDR3 region has the DNA TGTGCCAGCAGCTTAGGGGCACTCCCGGCTGAGCAGTACTTC. Amino acid sequence: CASSLGALPAEQYF.

The CDR3 nucleotides are TGTGCCAGCAGTCGCCACGACAGTACCCGAGGAAACACCATATATTTT. The encoded protein is CASSRHDSTRGNTIYF. The V gene is TRBV6-2 or TRBV6-3, the J gene TRBJ1-3; TRBD1 is a possible D gene (5 bases). The CDR3 contains 16 residues. Trimming took off 5 bases at V and 4 bases at J, with 18 bases between the two ends. In germline, CDR1 is MNHEY, CDR2 SVGEGT.

This sequence joins TRBV5-4 and TRBJ2-3; a possible D gene is TRBD2 (7 bases). With 3 bases removed from V and 3 bases from J, the gap between germline ends came to 14 bases. The CDR3 is 15 residues long. CDR1 and CDR2 (germline): SGHNT, YYREEE (reference sequence). As DNA, the CDR3 is TGTGCCAGCAGCTCGGACGGGGGGCGAACAGATACGCAGTATTTT. It encodes CASSSDGGRTDTQYF.

This chain connects TRBV5-4 to TRBJ2-3; 7 bases fit TRBD1. This CDR3 has 15 amino acids. The V gene's germline CDR1 is SGHNT and CDR2 YYREEE (reference sequence). After removal of 4 bases from V and 1 base from J, the junction contained 6 bases not matched to a gene. The CDR3 DNA is TGTGCCAGCAGCCCCCGACAGGGACGCACAGATACGCAGTATTTT. Translated: CASSPRQGRTDTQYF.

The chain combines TRBV28 with TRBJ2-2, with D hard to call. Germline V gene sequence: CDR1 MDHEN, CDR2 SYDVKM. V was trimmed by 8 bases and J by 9 bases, leaving 10 bases between them. This CDR3 has 11 residues. The CDR3 loop is CASATERELFF. The CDR3 DNA is TGTGCCAGCGCCACGGAGAGGGAGCTGTTTTTT.

This sequence joins TRBV6-1 and TRBJ1-2; possibly TRBD1 for D (5 bases). Germline V gives CDR1 MNHNS, CDR2 SASEGT. The V end lost 2 bases, the J end lost 5 bases, and 15 bases lay between the germline ends. There are 15 residues in the CDR3. The CDR3 loop is CASSETGKGYYGYTF. CDR3 in DNA: TGTGCCAGCAGTGAAACAGGAAAGGGGTATTATGGCTACACCTTC.

This clone was detected a few times. This chain joins TRBV7-9 and TRBJ2-7; D unresolved. Trimming pared 0 bases from V and 7 bases from J, leaving 4 bases between. CDR1 and CDR2 from the germline V gene are SEHNR and FQNEAQ (reference sequence). This CDR3 contains 11 residues. The CDR3 nucleotides are TGTGCCAGCAGCTTAGCCCAGGAGCAGTACGTC. Translating it yields CASSLAQEQYV.

V and J are TRBV5-4 and TRBJ2-2, with D possibly TRBD1 on 6 matching bases. CDR1 and CDR2 (germline): SGHNT, YYREEE (reference sequence). V lost 4 bases, J lost 2 bases, and 15 bases lay in between. CDR3 length: 16 residues. CDR3 loop: CASSRLGTLNTGELFF. Here the CDR3 DNA reads TGTGCCAGCAGCCGACTTGGGACACTAAACACCGGGGAGCTGTTTTTT.

The chain recombines TRBV29-1 with TRBJ2-5, with D unclear. V was pared by 5 bases and J by 5 bases, with 3 bases between. CDR3 length: 9 amino acids. Germline V gene sequence: CDR1 SQVTM, CDR2 ANQGSEA. CDR3: CSVRETQYF. In DNA form, the CDR3 reads TGCAGCGTTCGGGAGACCCAGTACTTC.

The V and J genes are TRBV7-2 and TRBJ1-6; D perhaps matches TRBD1 (5 bases). The CDR3 runs 14 residues. Trimming cost V 6 bases and J 8 bases, with 14 bases left between them. Germline CDR1 and CDR2: SGHTA and FQGNSA. CDR3 residues: CASSETIGDSPLHF. The DNA of the CDR3 is TGTGCCAGCAGTGAAACGATAGGGGATTCACCCCTCCACTTT.

In nucleotides, the CDR3 is TGTGCCAGCAGTTCAGCGGGGGGCACAGATACGCAGTATTTT. Translating it yields CASSSAGGTDTQYF. The chain uses TRBV6-5 and TRBJ2-3, with 8 bases fitting TRBD2. The CDR3 has 14 residues. Germline values: CDR1 MNHEY, CDR2 SVGAGI. Trimming took 4 bases from V and 1 from J; bases not matched to a gene: 1.

The chain couples TRBV11-3 to TRBJ1-6; D gene unclear. This CDR3 is 13 amino acids long. CDR1 is SGHNT, CDR2 YENEEA, per germline. V was trimmed by 1 base and J by 9 bases, leaving 7 bases between them. CDR3 in amino acids: CASSLGTGSPLHF. The CDR3 bases are TGTGCCAGCAGCTTAGGTACGGGTTCACCCCTCCACTTT. The full variable domain, in which reference TRBV11-3 and TRBJ1-6 provide the parts outside the CDR3, is EAGVVQSPRYKIIEKKQPVAFWCNPISGHNTLYWYLQNLGQGPELLIRYENEEAVDDSQLPKDRFSAERLKGVDSTLKIQPAELGDSAVYLCASSLGTGSPLHFGNGTRLTVT.

This chain joins TRBV2 and TRBJ1-4, with 8 bases fitting TRBD1. The CDR3 extends over 15 amino acids. V shed 4 bases and J 8 bases; nucleotides not matched to a gene: 9. Germline V gene lookup returns CDR1 SNHLY and CDR2 FYNNEI. CDR3 protein: CASSGSGTGGEKLFF. The DNA of the CDR3 is TGTGCCAGCAGTGGTTCCGGGACAGGAGGCGAAAAACTGTTTTTT. The whole variable domain, remainder taken from reference TRBV2 and TRBJ1-4, is EPEVTQTPSHQVTQMGQEVILRCVPISNHLYFYWYRQILGQKVEFLVSFYNNEISEKSEIFDDQFSVERPDGSNFTLKIRSTKLEDSAMYFCASSGSGTGGEKLFFGSGTQLSVL.

The chain couples TRBV4-2 to TRBJ1-3; 8 bases line up with TRBD1. Trimming at V came to 2 bases and at J to 4 bases, leaving 4 bases not matched to a gene. Germline assignment: CDR1 LGHNA and CDR2 YNFKEQ. The CDR3 runs to 15 residues. CDR3 sequence reads: CASSQLDRDGNTIYF. DNA of the CDR3: TGTGCCAGCAGCCAATTGGACAGGGACGGAAACACCATATATTTT.

The chain joins TRBV28 to TRBJ1-2; TRBD1 might be the D (6 bases). Germline V gene sequence: CDR1 MDHEN, CDR2 SYDVKM. Trimming removed 5 bases from V and 5 bases from J, with 15 bases in between. The CDR3 is 14 residues long. The CDR3 is CASSLPSGVYGYTF. CDR3 DNA sequence: TGTGCCAGCAGTCTCCCTTCAGGGGTGTATGGCTACACCTTC.

On this clone: An end of the junction does not agree with germline; a read error may underlie this. The chain carries TRBV6-5 and TRBJ1-4, with 8 bases that match TRBD1. Germline CDR1 is MNHEY and CDR2 is SVGAGI. There are 12 residues in the CDR3. CDR3: CASSYAGQGGIF. CDR3 in DNA: TGTGCCAGCAGTTATGCAGGACAGGGAGGGATTTTT.